Each of the 17 T cell receptor beta chains below was sequenced from the same sample in a study of T cell changes during pregnancy in multiple sclerosis. Generated by immunoSEQ multiplex PCR, the TCRdb table keeps only in-frame clones and is missing some. The sample yields 75,000 to 95,000 clones, more than 85% seen once. The sample consisted of peripheral blood, taken before pregnancy. These receptors were taken from a female donor with multiple sclerosis, enrolled in a pregnancy study.

The chain links TRBV6-1 to TRBJ2-5, with 7 nucleotides matching TRBD1. Trimming cost V 5 bases and J 2 bases; bases outside gene matches: 5. The CDR3 is 14 amino acids. Germline V lookup: CDR1 MNHNS, CDR2 SASEGT. CDR3 protein: CASSSWGQQETQYF. The CDR3 coding sequence is TGTGCCAGCAGTTCCTGGGGACAGCAAGAGACCCAGTACTTC.

The V call is TRBV2, the J call TRBJ1-1; D not resolved. Germline V lookup: CDR1 SNHLY, CDR2 FYNNEI. This CDR3 has 13 residues. Trimming shortened V by 4 bases and J by 5 bases, and 11 bases separated the two germline ends. This CDR3 reads CASSVPAGTEAFF. CDR3 bases: TGTGCCAGCAGTGTCCCCGCGGGTACTGAAGCTTTCTTT. The full variable domain, completed using reference TRBV2 and TRBJ1-1, is EPEVTQTPSHQVTQMGQEVILRCVPISNHLYFYWYRQILGQKVEFLVSFYNNEISEKSEIFDDQFSVERPDGSNFTLKIRSTKLEDSAMYFCASSVPAGTEAFFGQGTRLTVV.

The chain uses TRBV19 and TRBJ2-1; 8 bases fit TRBD1. Germline CDR1 and CDR2: LNHDA and SQIVND (reference sequence). The CDR3 length is 14 residues. V trimming: 3 bases; J trimming: 7 bases; junction bases outside the gene matches: 5. In DNA form, the CDR3 reads TGTGCCAGTAGTATCGCTTACAGGGGGAATGAGCAGTTCTTC. It specifies CASSIAYRGNEQFF.

The chain couples TRBV6-6 to TRBJ1-2; TRBD1 matches 7 bases. Trimming at V came to 5 bases and at J to 0 bases, leaving 6 bases not matched to a gene. The CDR3 loop spans 15 amino acids. From germline, CDR1 is MNHNY and CDR2 SVGAGI (reference sequence). The CDR3 region has the DNA TGTGCCAGCAGTAACAGACAGGGCCCTAACTATGGCTACACCTTC. Translating gives CASSNRQGPNYGYTF.

The chain couples TRBV19 to TRBJ1-5, with D perhaps TRBD1 (5 bases). CDR3 size: 15 residues. Trimming took off 3 bases at V and 6 bases at J, with 15 bases between the two ends. Germline CDR1 is LNHDA and CDR2 is SQIVND (reference sequence). CDR3 DNA sequence: TGTGCCAGTAGTATTTTTCTAGGGGAGGGTCAGCCCCAGCATTTT. Encoded protein: CASSIFLGEGQPQHF. Together with reference TRBV19 and TRBJ1-5, the CDR3 gives the full variable domain: DGGITQSPKYLFRKEGQNVTLSCEQNLNHDAMYWYRQDPGQGLRLIYYSQIVNDFQKGDIAEGYSVSREKKESFPLTVTSAQKNPTAFYLCASSIFLGEGQPQHFGDGTRLSIL.

The chain links TRBV27 to TRBJ2-7; TRBD1 matches at 9 bases. CDR1 and CDR2 (germline): MNHEY, SMNVEV (reference sequence). With V trimmed by 5 bases and J by 0 bases, 11 bases remained unmatched. The CDR3 consists of 17 residues. This CDR3 is CASSRLLGQGSSYEQYF. The CDR3 coding sequence is TGTGCCAGCAGTCGCCTCCTGGGACAGGGAAGCTCCTACGAGCAGTACTTC.

The J gene is TRBJ2-1, the V gene TRBV9; 10 bases line up with TRBD1. V lost 0 bases and J lost 2; bases outside the gene matches: 5. Germline V gene data show CDR1 as SGDLS and CDR2 as YYNGEE. CDR3 length equals 17 residues. The CDR3 nucleotides are TGTGCCAGCAGCGTAGTCCCGACAGGGGGCGCCTACAATGAGCAGTTCTTC. Translated: CASSVVPTGGAYNEQFF.

This clone was counted only a few times. The rearrangement uses TRBV29-1 and TRBJ1-5, with 8 bases lining up with TRBD1. Germline V gene lookup returns CDR1 SQVTM and CDR2 ANQGSEA. V lost 6 bases, J lost 4 bases, and 5 bases stayed unmatched. The CDR3 loop spans 13 amino acids. This chain's CDR3 is CSVQTGGNQPQHF. In nucleotides, the CDR3 is TGCAGCGTCCAAACAGGGGGGAATCAGCCCCAGCATTTT.

This rearrangement joins TRBV28 to TRBJ1-2; possibly TRBD1 for D (5 bases). Germline V CDR1 and CDR2: MDHEN, SYDVKM. The CDR3 consists of 12 residues. V was trimmed by 5 bases and J by 3 bases, leaving 7 bases between them. Here the CDR3 reads CASSEQDYGYTF. The CDR3 nucleotides read TGTGCCAGCAGTGAACAGGACTATGGCTACACCTTC.

The chain has TRBV20-1 and TRBJ2-7; no clear D gene. Germline CDR1 reads DFQATT; CDR2 reads SNEGSKA (reference sequence). Trimming shortened V by 5 bases and J by 7 bases, and 12 bases separated the two germline ends. The CDR3 is 11 residues long. DNA for the CDR3: TGCAGTGCTTCGACTCGCTGGGAGCAGTACTTC. Translated: CSASTRWEQYF.

Turning to this clone: Other DNA sequences within the sample encode an identical CDR3. J is TRBJ2-7 and V is TRBV5-1, with TRBD2 as a possible D gene (5 bases). The V end lost 1 base, the J end lost 3 bases, and 8 bases lay between the germline ends. Germline V lookup: CDR1 SGHRS, CDR2 YFSETQ. CDR3 length: 13 amino acids. The CDR3 DNA reads as TGCGCCAGCAGCTTGTCCGGGGTCTACGAGCAGTACTTC. It codes for CASSLSGVYEQYF.

This chain joins TRBV11-3 and TRBJ2-1; 12 bases align to TRBD2. Germline V lookup: CDR1 SGHNT, CDR2 YENEEA. The ends lost 6 bases at V and 2 bases at J; junction bases unmatched: 8. CDR3 length: 17 residues. CDR3 protein: CASSKGLAGGTYNEQFF. The CDR3 DNA sequence: TGTGCCAGCAGTAAGGGCCTAGCGGGAGGGACCTACAATGAGCAGTTCTTC.

The gene calls are TRBV28 and TRBJ1-5, with no clear D. The CDR3 extends over 16 amino acids. The ends were cut back, 7 bases at V and 4 bases at J, with 20 bases in the middle. Germline CDR1 and CDR2: MDHEN and SYDVKM. This CDR3 is CASTSYDGRKNQPQHF. CDR3 DNA sequence: TGTGCCAGCACCTCCTATGATGGCAGGAAAAATCAGCCCCAGCATTTT.

This chain connects TRBV6-1 to TRBJ2-3; D possibly corresponds to TRBD1 (5 bases). Germline CDR1 MNHNS, CDR2 SASEGT. V lost 6 bases, J lost 7 bases, and 17 bases lay in between. This CDR3 has 14 amino acids. CDR3 in amino acids: CASSFIQGENTQYF. CDR3 DNA sequence: TGTGCCAGCAGCTTTATTCAGGGCGAAAATACGCAGTATTTT.

The chain couples TRBV15 to TRBJ1-5; the match to TRBD1 covers 7 bases. With 1 base clipped from V and 6 bases from J, the junction kept 12 bases outside the gene matches. The CDR3 covers 17 residues. The germline CDR1 and CDR2 sequences are LNHNV and YYDKDF (reference sequence). The CDR3 nucleotides are TGTGCCACCAGCAGAGGACCAACTACAGGGGTGGTTCAGCCCCAGCATTTT. Amino acid sequence: CATSRGPTTGVVQPQHF.

The V call is TRBV7-2, the J call TRBJ2-7, with 9 positions matching TRBD1. The germline V gene has CDR1 SGHTA and CDR2 FQGNSA. V lost 5 bases, J lost 6 bases, and 2 bases stayed unmatched. This CDR3 contains 12 residues. The DNA of the CDR3 is TGTGCCAGCAGCCACAGGGGGCGCGAGCAGTACTTC. Its translation is CASSHRGREQYF. The whole variable domain, filled in from reference TRBV7-2 and TRBJ2-7, reads GAGVSQSPSNKVTEKGKDVELRCDPISGHTALYWYRQSLGQGLEFLIYFQGNSAPDKSGLPSDRFSAERTGGSVSTLTIQRTQQEDSAVYLCASSHRGREQYFGPGTRLTVT.

This chain uses TRBV28 with TRBJ2-1; 9 nucleotides line up with TRBD1. In germline, CDR1 is MDHEN, CDR2 SYDVKM. This CDR3 comprises 15 residues. J was trimmed by 4 bases and V by 7 bases; bases with no gene match: 8. The DNA for the CDR3 is TGTGCCAGCAAAGGACAGGGGCGAAGGTACAATGAGCAGTTCTTC. It translates to CASKGQGRRYNEQFF. The full variable domain, its missing parts supplied by reference TRBV28 and TRBJ2-1, is DVKVTQSSRYLVKRTGEKVFLECVQDMDHENMFWYRQDPGLGLRLIYFSYDVKMKEKGDIPEGYSVSREKKERFSLILESASTNQTSMYLCASKGQGRRYNEQFFGPGTRLTVL.